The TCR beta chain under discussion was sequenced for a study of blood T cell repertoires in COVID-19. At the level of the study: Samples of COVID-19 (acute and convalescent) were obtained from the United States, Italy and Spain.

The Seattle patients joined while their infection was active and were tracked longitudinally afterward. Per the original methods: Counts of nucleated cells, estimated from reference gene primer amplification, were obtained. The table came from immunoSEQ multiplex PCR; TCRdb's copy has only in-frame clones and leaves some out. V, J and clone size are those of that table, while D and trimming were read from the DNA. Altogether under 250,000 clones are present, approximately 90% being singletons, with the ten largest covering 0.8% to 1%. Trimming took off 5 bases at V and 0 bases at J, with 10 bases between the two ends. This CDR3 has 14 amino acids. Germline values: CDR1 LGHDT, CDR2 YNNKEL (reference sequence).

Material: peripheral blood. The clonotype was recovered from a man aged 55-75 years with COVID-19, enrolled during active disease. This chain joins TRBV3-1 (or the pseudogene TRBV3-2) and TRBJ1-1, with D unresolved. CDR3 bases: TGTGCCAGCAGCGGAGGAGGGCTGAACACTGAAGCTTTCTTT. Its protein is CASSGGGLNTEAFF.